A selection of T cell receptor beta chains follows, all from one sample in a study of T cells in Graves' hyperthyroidism and ophthalmopathy. TCRdb recomputed calls from the multiplex PCR reads with MiXCR, one row per CDR3 protein. The repertoire holds roughly 800,000 distinct CDR3 sequences, with 35% to 45% as singletons. Material: blood. The receptors derive from a man aged 18 to 30 with Graves' hyperthyroidism. CDR3s include the opening cysteine and the closing phenylalanine or tryptophan. Each record gives: clone size, V gene, J gene, D gene, CDR3 protein, CDR3 DNA. The D gene is left open where the match is weak. Rows give clone size only sometimes, using once, few, many, or a class for an expanded clone.

abundance: many; v_gene: TRBV20-1; j_gene: TRBJ2-7; d_gene: -; CDR3aa: CSARAGSLYEQYF; CDR3nt: TGCAGTGCTAGAGCCGGGAGCCTCTACGAGCAGTACTTC
abundance: -; v_gene: TRBV14; j_gene: TRBJ2-7; d_gene: TRBD2; CDR3aa: CASSRSPGTSSYEQYF; CDR3nt: TGTGCCAGCAGCCGAAGCCCCGGGACTAGCTCCTACGAGCAGTACTTC
abundance: -; v_gene: TRBV12-3/TRBV12-4; j_gene: TRBJ2-6; d_gene: -; CDR3aa: CASSLGGDSGVNVLTF; CDR3nt: TGTGCCAGCAGTTTAGGGGGGGACTCTGGGGTCAACGTCCTGACTTTC
abundance: -; v_gene: TRBV4-2; j_gene: TRBJ2-7; d_gene: TRBD1; CDR3aa: CASSQDPQGAFYEQYF; CDR3nt: TGTGCCAGCAGCCAAGACCCACAGGGGGCCTTCTACGAGCAGTACTTC
abundance: many; v_gene: TRBV14; j_gene: TRBJ1-6; d_gene: -; CDR3aa: CASSQVRGPLHF; CDR3nt: TGTGCCAGCAGCCAAGTGAGGGGACCCCTCCACTTT
abundance: -; v_gene: TRBV29-1; j_gene: TRBJ1-2; d_gene: -; CDR3aa: CSVVGGARDPYEDGYTF; CDR3nt: TGCAGCGTTGTAGGGGGGGCTAGAGACCCCTACGAGGATGGCTACACCTTC
abundance: once; v_gene: TRBV29-1; j_gene: TRBJ1-1; d_gene: TRBD1; CDR3aa: CSVMTGGEAFF; CDR3nt: TGCAGCGTAATGACAGGGGGTGAAGCTTTCTTT
abundance: few; v_gene: TRBV5-6; j_gene: TRBJ2-6; d_gene: -; CDR3aa: CASSLVKSSGANVLTF; CDR3nt: TGTGCCAGCAGCTTGGTGAAAAGCTCTGGGGCCAACGTCCTGACTTTC
abundance: -; v_gene: TRBV20-1; j_gene: TRBJ2-5; d_gene: TRBD1; CDR3aa: CSASGTGGQYF; CDR3nt: TGCAGTGCTAGCGGGACAGGGGGCCAGTACTTC
abundance: -; v_gene: TRBV2; j_gene: TRBJ1-4; d_gene: -; CDR3aa: CASGGPLGNEKLFF; CDR3nt: TGTGCCAGCGGGGGACCCTTGGGCAATGAAAAACTGTTTTTT
abundance: many; v_gene: TRBV14; j_gene: TRBJ2-7; d_gene: TRBD1; CDR3aa: CASSRDRGNEQYF; CDR3nt: TGTGCCAGCAGCCGGGACAGGGGAAACGAGCAGTACTTC
abundance: few; v_gene: TRBV27; j_gene: TRBJ2-5; d_gene: -; CDR3aa: CAARVRETQYF; CDR3nt: TGTGCCGCCCGGGTCCGGGAGACCCAGTACTTC
abundance: many; v_gene: TRBV11-2; j_gene: TRBJ2-5; d_gene: -; CDR3aa: CASSPSLGGETQYF; CDR3nt: TGTGCCAGCAGCCCTAGCTTAGGGGGAGAGACCCAGTACTTC
abundance: -; v_gene: TRBV29-1; j_gene: TRBJ2-2; d_gene: -; CDR3aa: CSVEPEPNTGELFF; CDR3nt: TGCAGCGTTGAACCAGAACCGAACACCGGGGAGCTGTTTTTT
abundance: many; v_gene: TRBV12-3/TRBV12-4; j_gene: TRBJ1-2; d_gene: -; CDR3aa: CASSPTGRYGYTF; CDR3nt: TGTGCCAGCAGTCCGACAGGACGCTATGGCTACACCTTC
abundance: -; v_gene: TRBV25-1; j_gene: TRBJ1-6; d_gene: -; CDR3aa: CASRTTGGPNSPLHF; CDR3nt: TGTGCCAGCAGGACCACCGGGGGACCAAATTCACCCCTCCACTTT
abundance: many; v_gene: TRBV5-1; j_gene: TRBJ1-5; d_gene: TRBD1; CDR3aa: CASSSTGDGNQPQHF; CDR3nt: TGCGCCAGCAGCTCCACAGGGGATGGCAATCAGCCCCAGCATTTT
abundance: few; v_gene: TRBV5-1; j_gene: TRBJ2-5; d_gene: TRBD2; CDR3aa: CASSFGGAEETQYF; CDR3nt: TGCGCCAGCAGCTTCGGGGGGGCCGAAGAGACCCAGTACTTC
abundance: -; v_gene: TRBV7-9; j_gene: TRBJ2-5; d_gene: -; CDR3aa: CASSLYAGIQETQYF; CDR3nt: TGTGCCAGCAGCTTATATGCGGGGATCCAAGAGACCCAGTACTTC
abundance: -; v_gene: TRBV14; j_gene: TRBJ2-2; d_gene: -; CDR3aa: CASVARRPNTGELFF; CDR3nt: TGTGCAAGCGTAGCCCGGAGGCCGAACACCGGGGAGCTGTTTTTT
abundance: -; v_gene: TRBV29-1; j_gene: TRBJ1-4; d_gene: TRBD1; CDR3aa: CSVGQGAIREKLFF; CDR3nt: TGCAGCGTTGGACAGGGGGCGATACGTGAAAAACTGTTTTTT
abundance: -; v_gene: TRBV6-6; j_gene: TRBJ2-7; d_gene: -; CDR3aa: CASAFTGPYEQYF; CDR3nt: TGTGCCAGCGCGTTTACGGGGCCCTACGAGCAGTACTTC
abundance: -; v_gene: TRBV7-8; j_gene: TRBJ2-7; d_gene: -; CDR3aa: CASSQVLSAGEEQYF; CDR3nt: TGCGCCAGCAGCCAAGTTTTGTCGGCAGGAGAAGAGCAGTACTTC
abundance: -; v_gene: TRBV29-1; j_gene: TRBJ1-3; d_gene: -; CDR3aa: CSVGRTDPGNTIYF; CDR3nt: TGCAGCGTTGGGAGGACAGATCCTGGAAACACCATATATTTT
abundance: -; v_gene: TRBV7-3; j_gene: TRBJ2-5; d_gene: -; CDR3aa: CASSATGSGETQYF; CDR3nt: TGTGCCAGCAGCGCTACAGGGTCGGGAGAGACCCAGTACTTC
abundance: -; v_gene: TRBV19; j_gene: TRBJ2-3; d_gene: TRBD1; CDR3aa: CAGQGWAITDTQYF; CDR3nt: TGTGCCGGACAGGGGTGGGCTATCACAGATACGCAGTATTTT
abundance: -; v_gene: TRBV24-1; j_gene: TRBJ2-7; d_gene: TRBD2; CDR3aa: CAIQRGGFYEQYF; CDR3nt: TGTGCCATTCAGCGGGGAGGGTTCTACGAGCAGTACTTC
abundance: few; v_gene: TRBV13; j_gene: TRBJ2-5; d_gene: -; CDR3aa: CASSLVPGVFETQYF; CDR3nt: TGTGCCAGCAGCCTGGTCCCAGGGGTGTTTGAGACCCAGTACTTC
abundance: -; v_gene: TRBV6-5; j_gene: TRBJ2-5; d_gene: TRBD2; CDR3aa: CASSLEREGWETQYF; CDR3nt: TGTGCCAGCAGTCTTGAGCGGGAGGGGTGGGAGACCCAGTACTTC
abundance: once; v_gene: TRBV19; j_gene: TRBJ1-2; d_gene: -; CDR3aa: CASREEGSYTF; CDR3nt: TGTGCCAGTAGAGAGGAAGGGAGCTACACCTTC
abundance: few; v_gene: TRBV2; j_gene: TRBJ2-2; d_gene: -; CDR3aa: CASHSSHTGELFF; CDR3nt: TGTGCCTCCCATAGCTCCCACACCGGGGAGCTGTTTTTT
abundance: -; v_gene: TRBV19; j_gene: TRBJ1-4; d_gene: -; CDR3aa: CASSIGITTNEKLFF; CDR3nt: TGTGCCAGTAGTATAGGGATCACAACTAATGAAAAACTGTTTTTT
abundance: many; v_gene: TRBV7-9; j_gene: TRBJ1-3; d_gene: -; CDR3aa: CASSWGGVGNTIYF; CDR3nt: TGTGCCAGCAGCTGGGGTGGAGTTGGAAACACCATATATTTT
abundance: -; v_gene: TRBV4-1; j_gene: TRBJ1-6; d_gene: -; CDR3aa: CASSQDRGVSSPLHF; CDR3nt: TGCGCCAGCAGCCAAGACAGGGGCGTGAGCTCACCCCTCCACTTT
abundance: few; v_gene: TRBV29-1; j_gene: TRBJ2-2; d_gene: -; CDR3aa: CSVSKAGELFF; CDR3nt: TGCAGCGTTAGTAAGGCAGGGGAGCTGTTTTTT
abundance: -; v_gene: TRBV10-2; j_gene: TRBJ1-2; d_gene: TRBD1; CDR3aa: CASSCGGQGADGYTF; CDR3nt: TGCGCCAGCAGCTGCGGCGGACAGGGGGCCGATGGCTACACCTTC
abundance: many; v_gene: TRBV19; j_gene: TRBJ1-1; d_gene: -; CDR3aa: CASRWEGTNTEAFF; CDR3nt: TGTGCCAGTAGATGGGAGGGGACGAACACTGAAGCTTTCTTT
abundance: few; v_gene: TRBV4-1; j_gene: TRBJ2-5; d_gene: -; CDR3aa: CASSQDDYSQETQYF; CDR3nt: TGCGCCAGCAGCCAAGATGACTACAGTCAGGAGACCCAGTACTTC
abundance: -; v_gene: TRBV19; j_gene: TRBJ2-7; d_gene: -; CDR3aa: CAYASSNEQYF; CDR3nt: TGTGCCTACGCGAGCTCGAACGAGCAGTACTTC
abundance: -; v_gene: TRBV7-3; j_gene: TRBJ2-6; d_gene: -; CDR3aa: CASSLTGGTF; CDR3nt: TGTGCCAGCAGCTTAACCGGGGGGACTTTC
abundance: -; v_gene: TRBV7-2; j_gene: TRBJ2-5; d_gene: -; CDR3aa: CASSQEIGETQYF; CDR3nt: TGCGCCAGCAGCCAAGAAATAGGAGAGACCCAGTACTTC
abundance: -; v_gene: TRBV2; j_gene: TRBJ1-1; d_gene: -; CDR3aa: CASSYGGDQGTEAFF; CDR3nt: TGTGCCAGCAGTTACGGGGGTGATCAGGGCACTGAAGCTTTCTTT
abundance: -; v_gene: TRBV3-1; j_gene: TRBJ2-7; d_gene: -; CDR3aa: CASSQVGSNNEQYF; CDR3nt: TGTGCCAGCAGCCAAGTCGGGAGTAACAACGAGCAGTACTTC
abundance: many; v_gene: TRBV15; j_gene: TRBJ2-7; d_gene: -; CDR3aa: CATRDISSYEQYF; CDR3nt: TGTGCCACCAGGGACATTAGCTCCTACGAGCAGTACTTC
abundance: -; v_gene: TRBV10-3; j_gene: TRBJ1-1; d_gene: TRBD1; CDR3aa: CASRLTGGLDTEAFF; CDR3nt: TGTGCCAGCAGGTTGACAGGGGGTTTGGACACTGAAGCTTTCTTT
abundance: -; v_gene: TRBV28; j_gene: TRBJ2-7; d_gene: -; CDR3aa: CGAGTESYEQYF; CDR3nt: TGTGGCGCCGGGACGGAGTCCTACGAGCAGTACTTC
abundance: -; v_gene: TRBV7-4; j_gene: TRBJ1-1; d_gene: TRBD1; CDR3aa: CASSGTGLGTEAFF; CDR3nt: TGTGCCAGCAGTGGGACAGGGTTAGGTACTGAAGCTTTCTTT
abundance: many; v_gene: TRBV7-2; j_gene: TRBJ2-7; d_gene: TRBD2; CDR3aa: CASSFGLAGWEQYF; CDR3nt: TGTGCCAGCAGCTTCGGACTAGCGGGGTGGGAGCAGTACTTC
abundance: many; v_gene: TRBV29-1; j_gene: TRBJ2-5; d_gene: TRBD1; CDR3aa: CSALDRGETQYF; CDR3nt: TGCAGCGCCCTCGACAGGGGGGAGACCCAGTACTTC
abundance: -; v_gene: TRBV11-2; j_gene: TRBJ1-2; d_gene: TRBD1; CDR3aa: CASSPGVDRGNYGYTF; CDR3nt: TGTGCCAGCTCACCGGGTGTGGACAGGGGTAACTATGGCTACACCTTC
abundance: -; v_gene: TRBV2; j_gene: TRBJ1-3; d_gene: -; CDR3aa: CASRPPGTRNTIYF; CDR3nt: TGTGCCAGCAGGCCTCCAGGGACTCGAAACACCATATATTTT
abundance: few; v_gene: TRBV12-3/TRBV12-4; j_gene: TRBJ1-1; d_gene: -; CDR3aa: CASSWRADTEAFF; CDR3nt: TGTGCCAGCAGTTGGAGGGCAGATACTGAAGCTTTCTTT
abundance: -; v_gene: TRBV2; j_gene: TRBJ1-6; d_gene: -; CDR3aa: CASSEAREGSNSPLHF; CDR3nt: TGTGCCAGCAGTGAAGCCAGGGAGGGGTCGAATTCACCCCTCCACTTT
abundance: -; v_gene: TRBV10-3; j_gene: TRBJ1-5; d_gene: TRBD1; CDR3aa: CAVSTGDSNQPQHF; CDR3nt: TGTGCCGTCTCTACAGGGGATAGCAATCAGCCCCAGCATTTT
abundance: few; v_gene: TRBV4-2; j_gene: TRBJ2-5; d_gene: TRBD2; CDR3aa: CASSQDRGRGETQYF; CDR3nt: TGTGCCAGCAGCCAAGATCGCGGGAGAGGGGAGACCCAGTACTTC